The rows below give T cell receptor beta chains drawn from one sample of a study of T cell repertoires in cytomegalovirus infection. One entry per CDR3 protein results from TCRdb running MiXCR on the reads. The data show roughly 150,000 distinct CDR3 sequences, 20% to 30% seen once. The sample taken for sequencing was PBMCs. Every receptor here comes from a human donor in good health (CMV status not recorded). Some clones in this sample may be carry-over from other donors' samples. Both conserved end residues are part of each CDR3. D genes are given only for firm matches. A clone size is listed for some rows: how often the clone was seen (once, few, many), or a class if it is expanded.

V	D	J	size	CDR3	DNA
TRBV7-4	TRBD1	TRBJ2-7	many	CASLGAGGCEQYF	TGTGCCAGCTTAGGGGCAGGGGGTTGCGAGCAGTACTTC
TRBV29-1	.	TRBJ1-2	.	CSVERWGKESYTF	TGCAGCGTTGAAAGGTGGGGGAAAGAGAGCTACACCTTC
TRBV5-4	TRBD2	TRBJ2-5	.	CASSPTPLAGIQETQYF	TGTGCCAGCAGCCCAACACCACTAGCGGGGATTCAAGAGACCCAGTACTTC
TRBV20-1	.	TRBJ1-1	.	CSARRVNMNTEAFF	TGCAGTGCTAGAAGAGTCAACATGAACACTGAAGCTTTCTTT
TRBV7-2	TRBD2	TRBJ2-7	few	CASSLRSSGPYAQYF	TGTGCCAGCAGCTTAAGGTCTAGCGGGCCCTACGCGCAGTACTTC
TRBV6-6	.	TRBJ1-5	few	CASSYSATRGNQPQHF	TGTGCCAGCAGTTACTCGGCCACGAGGGGCAATCAGCCCCAGCATTTT
TRBV4-2	TRBD1	TRBJ1-2	few	CASSQDRTGGVRGYTF	TGTGCCAGCAGCCAAGATAGGACAGGGGGCGTTCGGGGCTACACCTTC
TRBV2	.	TRBJ2-5	.	CASSSSSLVVETQYF	TGTGCCAGCAGTTCCTCCTCCTTGGTAGTAGAGACCCAGTACTTC
TRBV13	TRBD2	TRBJ2-5	few	CASSPTSGEAETQYF	TGTGCCAGCAGCCCAACTAGCGGGGAAGCCGAGACCCAGTACTTC
TRBV6-5	TRBD1	TRBJ1-6	few	CASSDRAGNSPLHF	TGTGCCAGCAGCGACAGGGCTGGAAATTCACCCCTCCACTTT
TRBV6-6	.	TRBJ1-6	few	CASSPRESAYNSPLHF	TGTGCCAGCAGTCCCCGCGAGAGCGCCTATAATTCACCCCTCCACTTT